This TCR beta chain was profiled in a study of shared clonotypes between healthy human individuals. Study results and caveats: Sampling was confined to blood; repertoires within tissues likely differ. In several donors, around 5% of naive CD4 clonotypes appeared in common.

The CDR3 is 16 amino acids. From germline, CDR1 is MDHEN and CDR2 SYDVKM. Trimming left V 5 bases short and J 0 bases short, with 17 bases between. A remark on this clone: The antigen remains unidentified.

Donors comprised healthy HIV-negative adults lacking recent acute infections or vaccinations. All of the donors resided in Nashville, Tennessee, and each was a Caucasian adult. Some clones are missing from TCRdb's copy, which holds only in-frame ones; the method was immunoSEQ multiplex PCR. The sample records 2 million to 2.5 million clones, under 97% being singletons. The sample taken for sequencing was naive CD4+ T cells sorted from blood. Subset specified: CD45RA+ positively selected. The chain carries TRBV28 and TRBJ2-7; D is possibly TRBD2 (7 bases). The origin of this receptor is a man younger than 35 in good health. The CDR3 region is CASSGDGGPSSYEQYF. The DNA of the CDR3 is TGTGCCAGCAGTGGGGACGGGGGGCCTAGCTCCTACGAGCAGTACTTC.